This T cell receptor (beta chain) appears in the sequencing data of a study of PD-L1 blockade in urothelial cancer. On the study more broadly: Administration of atezolizumab to patients began around 2014, at 1,200 mg intravenously every 3 weeks.

V dropped 0 bases and J dropped 0 bases, with 16 bases sitting between them. The CDR3 contains 17 residues. Per germline, CDR1 SGDLS and CDR2 YYNGEE. Sequencing was performed with immunoSEQ multiplex PCR; in TCRdb, only in-frame clones are kept and a portion is missing. The repertoire consists of under 30,000 clones, with around 87% occurring once and the leading ten covering roughly 3%. The V and J genes are TRBV9 and TRBJ2-7, with D possibly being TRBD2 (7 bases). The origin of this receptor is a man in his fifties or sixties with urothelial cancer. This sample comprised PBMCs, obtained around atezolizumab (anti-PD-L1) treatment. The CDR3 region is CASSVGGGGGISYEQYF. CDR3 sequence (DNA): TGTGCCAGCAGCGTAGGTGGGGGAGGGGGTATCTCCTACGAGCAGTACTTC.